This is a list of T cell receptor beta chains from one sample in a study of blood T cell repertoires in COVID-19. The data were produced by immunoSEQ multiplex PCR, yet TCRdb's version contains in-frame clones alone and is incomplete. The table records 250,000 to 350,000 clones, about 90% of them present only once. Sequences were obtained from PBMCs or T cells enriched from blood (not recorded which). The receptor source for this set is a woman aged 30 to 39 who had recovered from COVID-19. The CDR3 runs from the conserved cysteine through the conserved F or W. A D gene is named only where the DNA matches it firmly. Only some rows state a clone size, as once, few, many or a class for expanded clones.

d_call: TRBD1
j_call: TRBJ1-1
v_call: TRBV10-3
clone_size: NA
cdr3_nt: TGTGCCATCAGTGTCGACAGGGGAGGAGAAGCTTTCTTT
cdr3_aa: CAISVDRGGEAFF

d_call: TRBD1
j_call: TRBJ1-6
v_call: TRBV11-3
clone_size: few
cdr3_nt: TGTGCCAGCAGACAACCGGGACAGGCGAACTCCTATAATTCACCCCTCCACTTT
cdr3_aa: CASRQPGQANSYNSPLHF

d_call: NA
j_call: TRBJ2-7
v_call: TRBV28
clone_size: NA
cdr3_nt: TGTGCCAGCAGGGGGGCAGGGTTCCCACACGAGCAGTACTTC
cdr3_aa: CASRGAGFPHEQYF

d_call: TRBD1
j_call: TRBJ1-1
v_call: TRBV27
clone_size: NA
cdr3_nt: TGTGCCAGCAGTTTCACACAGGGGTGGGACACTGAAGCTTTCTTT
cdr3_aa: CASSFTQGWDTEAFF

d_call: NA
j_call: TRBJ1-2
v_call: TRBV4-1
clone_size: NA
cdr3_nt: TGCGCCAGCAGCCAAGCTAGTCGGGGGTCCAACTATGGCTACACCTTC
cdr3_aa: CASSQASRGSNYGYTF

d_call: NA
j_call: TRBJ2-7
v_call: TRBV9
clone_size: few
cdr3_nt: TGTGCCAGCAGCCCCAAGTCGGGTTTCGAGCAGTACTTC
cdr3_aa: CASSPKSGFEQYF

d_call: NA
j_call: TRBJ1-2
v_call: TRBV28
clone_size: NA
cdr3_nt: TGTGCCAGCAGTTTCAACAGGGACAAGGGCTACACCTTC
cdr3_aa: CASSFNRDKGYTF

d_call: NA
j_call: TRBJ2-2
v_call: TRBV5-1
clone_size: NA
cdr3_nt: TGCGCCAGCAGCTTACGGGGAACGAACACCGGGGAGCTGTTTTTT
cdr3_aa: CASSLRGTNTGELFF

d_call: TRBD2
j_call: TRBJ2-5
v_call: TRBV9
clone_size: NA
cdr3_nt: TGTGCCAGCAGCGCCCGGACTAGCGGGAGGTTCGGAGAGACCCAGTACTTC
cdr3_aa: CASSARTSGRFGETQYF

d_call: NA
j_call: TRBJ2-3
v_call: TRBV5-1
clone_size: NA
cdr3_nt: TGCGCCAGCAGTAGGCTAGATGCTAGCACAGATACGCAGTATTTT
cdr3_aa: CASSRLDASTDTQYF

d_call: TRBD2
j_call: TRBJ2-2
v_call: TRBV5-5
clone_size: NA
cdr3_nt: TGTGCCAGCAGCTCCTGGGGGGGAAGGAACACCGGGGAGCTGTTTTTT
cdr3_aa: CASSSWGGRNTGELFF

d_call: NA
j_call: TRBJ2-7
v_call: TRBV27
clone_size: NA
cdr3_nt: TGTGCCACGGGGATATACTACGAGCAGTACTTC
cdr3_aa: CATGIYYEQYF

d_call: NA
j_call: TRBJ2-2
v_call: TRBV2
clone_size: NA
cdr3_nt: TGTGCCAGCGCGTTCTTATCCGGGGAGCTGTTTTTT
cdr3_aa: CASAFLSGELFF

d_call: TRBD1
j_call: TRBJ1-4
v_call: TRBV5-1
clone_size: NA
cdr3_nt: TGCGCCAGCAGCCAAGGGACAGATGTATCGAAACTGTTTTTT
cdr3_aa: CASSQGTDVSKLFF

d_call: NA
j_call: TRBJ1-6
v_call: TRBV30
clone_size: NA
cdr3_nt: TGTGCCTGGAGTGGGACAACGGTAACACCCCTCCACTTT
cdr3_aa: CAWSGTTVTPLHF

d_call: TRBD1
j_call: TRBJ2-3
v_call: TRBV4-3
clone_size: NA
cdr3_nt: TGCGCCACCGGGTGGGGGACAGTTACACATACGCAGTATTTT
cdr3_aa: CATGWGTVTHTQYF

d_call: TRBD1
j_call: TRBJ1-6
v_call: TRBV5-6
clone_size: NA
cdr3_nt: TGTGCCAGCAGCTTGTGGTCAGGGGGTCGACCCCTCCACTTT
cdr3_aa: CASSLWSGGRPLHF